The table lists the clone carrying this TCR beta chain with a few counts. What it binds is not known. The protocol was immunoSEQ multiplex PCR, while the TCRdb copy is restricted to in-frame clones and leaves out a portion. This sample carries approximately 31,000 clones, around 70% of them seen once, and the ten largest clones take approximately 12%. The CDR3 is 11 residues long. V lost 6 bases to trimming and J lost 3 bases, with 6 bases between them. Germline V gene lookup returns CDR1 SNHLY and CDR2 FYNNEI. This sample stems from a study of vaccination effects on CD4 cells after COVID-19. Sequencing in the ViraFEST assay came after antigen-specific CD4+ T cells had been expanded with viral peptide pools, which were used to stimulate PBMC. It was after roughly ten days of culture that CD4+ T cells were isolated. Subjects were given two BNT162b2 or mRNA-1273 vaccine doses.

This sequence originates from a human donor who received a COVID-19 vaccine. V is TRBV2 and J is TRBJ2-7; the D gene is possibly TRBD1 (6 bases). This material consisted of CD4+ T cells from PBMCs cultured with HCoV-229E spike peptides, taken after COVID-19 vaccination. The CDR3 sequence is CASRGHYEQYF. CDR3 DNA: TGTGCCAGCAGGGGACACTACGAGCAGTACTTC.